Below are 2 T cell receptor beta chains sequenced from a single sample in a study of CD8+ T cells in alopecia areata. Sequencing relied on a cDNA template that was reverse transcribed from extracted RNA. Sequencing used immunoSEQ multiplex PCR; TCRdb keeps in-frame clones, though not all of them. This table holds over 100,000 clones with no singletons; the top ten claim around 20%. The sequenced sample was lesional skin. Receptor source: a C3H/HeJ mouse with alopecia areata. This strain's MHC haplotype is H2-k.

In this sample, this clone turned up many times. Mouse gene names and germline throughout. The sequence runs out 4 residues before the end of the CDR3; the remainder is reconstructed from the germline J gene. The chain links TRBV13-3 to TRBJ2-5, with D possibly matching TRBD1 (6 bases). Germline CDR1 NNHDY, CDR2 SYVADS. The CDR3 extends over 14 amino acids. The ends were cut back, 2 bases at V and 3 bases at J, with 10 bases in the middle. CDR3 DNA (partial): TGTGCCAGCAGTGACAACAGGGAGCAAGAC. This codes for CASSDNREQD. The full CDR3 sequence reads CASSDNREQDTQYF.

This clone appeared many times. Translating the DNA gives a protein that differs from the TCRdb entry at residue 11; the protein shown here is that DNA translation. The germline and genes are mouse ones. The CDR3 end is not reached by the read, which stops 3 residues before it; the germline J gene fills it in. This rearrangement joins TRBV13-1 to TRBJ1-6, with 7 bases that match TRBD1. TRBJ1-6 qualifies as an ORF whose function is uncertain. With 5 bases clipped from V and 6 bases from J, the junction kept 5 bases outside the gene matches. The CDR3 has 14 residues. The germline gives CDR1 NSHNY, CDR2 SYGAGN. Partial CDR3 DNA: TGTGCCAGCAGGGCCGGGACAGTTAATTCGCCC. Amino acids: CASRAGTVNSP. The full CDR3 protein reads CASRAGTVNSPLYF.